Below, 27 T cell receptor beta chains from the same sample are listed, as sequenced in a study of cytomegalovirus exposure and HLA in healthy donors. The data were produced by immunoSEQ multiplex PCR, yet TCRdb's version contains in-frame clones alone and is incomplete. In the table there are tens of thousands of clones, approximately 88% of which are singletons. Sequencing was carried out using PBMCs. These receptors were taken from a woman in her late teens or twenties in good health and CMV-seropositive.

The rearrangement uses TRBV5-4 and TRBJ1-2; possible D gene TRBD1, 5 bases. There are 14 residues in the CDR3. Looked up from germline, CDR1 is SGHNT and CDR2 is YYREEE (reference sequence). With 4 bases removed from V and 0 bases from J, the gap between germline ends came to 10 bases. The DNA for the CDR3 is TGTGCCAGCAGCCAGGGCGGTACTAACTATGGCTACACCTTC. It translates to CASSQGGTNYGYTF. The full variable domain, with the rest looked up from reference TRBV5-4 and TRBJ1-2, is ETGVTQSPTHLIKTRGQQVTLRCSSQSGHNTVSWYQQALGQGPQFIFQYYREEENGRGNFPPRFSGLQFPNYSSELNVNALELDDSALYLCASSQGGTNYGYTFGSGTRLTVV.

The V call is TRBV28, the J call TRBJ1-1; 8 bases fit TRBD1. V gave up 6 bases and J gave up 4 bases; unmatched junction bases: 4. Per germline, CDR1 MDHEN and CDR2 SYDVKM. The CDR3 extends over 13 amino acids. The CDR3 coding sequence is TGTGCCAGCAGCCCGACAGGGGTCACTGAAGCTTTCTTT. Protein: CASSPTGVTEAFF.

CDR3 loop: CASSYSDTGYEQYF. CDR3 DNA: TGTGCCAGCAGTTACTCCGACACCGGCTACGAGCAGTACTTC. The gene calls are TRBV6-5 and TRBJ2-7; no reliable D call. The CDR3 is 14 amino acids. Germline values: CDR1 MNHEY, CDR2 SVGAGI. Trimming removed 0 bases from V and 3 bases from J, with 9 bases in between.

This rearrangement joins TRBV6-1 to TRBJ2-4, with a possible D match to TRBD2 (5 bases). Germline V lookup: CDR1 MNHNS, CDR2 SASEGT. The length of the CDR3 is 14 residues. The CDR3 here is CATHGRLRGNIQYF. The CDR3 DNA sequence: TGTGCTACGCATGGCAGGCTTCGGGGAAACATTCAGTACTTC.

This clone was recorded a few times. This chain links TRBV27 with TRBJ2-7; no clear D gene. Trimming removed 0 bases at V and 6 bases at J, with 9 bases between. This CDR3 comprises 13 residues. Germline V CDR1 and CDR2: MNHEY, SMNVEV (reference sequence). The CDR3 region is CASSLSSSLEQYF. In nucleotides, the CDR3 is TGTGCCAGCAGTTTATCCTCGTCCCTCGAGCAGTACTTC.

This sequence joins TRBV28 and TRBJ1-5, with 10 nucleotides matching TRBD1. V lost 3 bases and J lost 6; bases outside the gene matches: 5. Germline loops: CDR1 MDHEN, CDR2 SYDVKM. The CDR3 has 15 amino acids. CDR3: CASSLGDRGGQPQHF. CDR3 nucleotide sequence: TGTGCCAGCAGTTTGGGGGACAGGGGAGGTCAGCCCCAGCATTTT.

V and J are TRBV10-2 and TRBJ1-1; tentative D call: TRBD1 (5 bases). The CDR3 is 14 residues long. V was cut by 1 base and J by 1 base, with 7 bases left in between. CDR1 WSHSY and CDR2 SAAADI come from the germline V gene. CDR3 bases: TGCGCCAGCAGTGAGTTGGGGGGGAACACTGAAGCTTTCTTT. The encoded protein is CASSELGGNTEAFF.

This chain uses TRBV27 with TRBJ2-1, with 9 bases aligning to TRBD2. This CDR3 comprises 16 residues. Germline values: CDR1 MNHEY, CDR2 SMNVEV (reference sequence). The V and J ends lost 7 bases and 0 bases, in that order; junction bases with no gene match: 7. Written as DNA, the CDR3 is TGTGCCAGCAAAGTAAGCGGGAGGAGCTCCTACAATGAGCAGTTCTTC. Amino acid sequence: CASKVSGRSSYNEQFF.

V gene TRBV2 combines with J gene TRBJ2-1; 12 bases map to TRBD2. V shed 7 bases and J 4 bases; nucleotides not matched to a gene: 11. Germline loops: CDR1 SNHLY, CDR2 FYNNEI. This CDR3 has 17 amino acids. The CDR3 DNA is TGTGCCAGCATGGATAGACTAGCGGGGGTTAAGTACAATGAGCAGTTCTTC. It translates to CASMDRLAGVKYNEQFF.

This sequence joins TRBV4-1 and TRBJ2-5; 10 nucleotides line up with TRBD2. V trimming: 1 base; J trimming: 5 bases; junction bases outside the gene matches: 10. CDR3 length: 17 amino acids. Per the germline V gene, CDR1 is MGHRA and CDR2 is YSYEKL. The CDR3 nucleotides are TGCGCCAGCAGCCAAGTAGTTACGGCTAGCGGGGGCGAGACCCAGTACTTC. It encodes CASSQVVTASGGETQYF.

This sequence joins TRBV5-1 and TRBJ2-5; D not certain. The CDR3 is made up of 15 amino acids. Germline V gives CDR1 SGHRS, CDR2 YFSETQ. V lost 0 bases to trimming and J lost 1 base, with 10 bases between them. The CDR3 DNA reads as TGCGCCAGCAGCTTGGGTGTAGCACCCCAAGAGACCCAGTACTTC. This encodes CASSLGVAPQETQYF.

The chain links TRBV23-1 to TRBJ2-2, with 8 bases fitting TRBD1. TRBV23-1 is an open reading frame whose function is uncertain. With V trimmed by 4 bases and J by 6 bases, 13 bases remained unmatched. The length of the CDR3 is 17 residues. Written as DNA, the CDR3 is TGCGCCAGCAGTCCTGGACAGGGTCACGTCGGAGCCGGGGAGCTGTTTTTT. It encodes CASSPGQGHVGAGELFF.

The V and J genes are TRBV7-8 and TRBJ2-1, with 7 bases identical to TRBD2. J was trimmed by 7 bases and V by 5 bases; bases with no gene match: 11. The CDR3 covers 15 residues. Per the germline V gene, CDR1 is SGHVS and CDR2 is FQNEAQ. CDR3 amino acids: CASSLASAGVNEQFF. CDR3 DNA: TGTGCCAGCAGCCTTGCATCGGCGGGGGTTAATGAGCAGTTCTTC.

CDR3 sequence reads: CASRAGWNQPQHF. The CDR3 bases are TGTGCCAGCAGAGCAGGGTGGAATCAGCCCCAGCATTTT. The rearrangement joins TRBV27 to TRBJ1-5; the D gene is possibly TRBD1 (5 bases). CDR1 MNHEY and CDR2 SMNVEV come from the germline V gene (reference sequence). The CDR3 has 13 amino acids. Trimming removed 6 bases from V and 4 bases from J, with 10 bases in between.

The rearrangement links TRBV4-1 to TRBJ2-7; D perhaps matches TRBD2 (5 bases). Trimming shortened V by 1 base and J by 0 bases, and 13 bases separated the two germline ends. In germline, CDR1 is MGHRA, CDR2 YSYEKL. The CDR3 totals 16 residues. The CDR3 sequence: CASSQVLGLSSYEQYF. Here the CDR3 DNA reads TGCGCCAGCAGCCAAGTACTAGGACTGAGCTCCTACGAGCAGTACTTC.

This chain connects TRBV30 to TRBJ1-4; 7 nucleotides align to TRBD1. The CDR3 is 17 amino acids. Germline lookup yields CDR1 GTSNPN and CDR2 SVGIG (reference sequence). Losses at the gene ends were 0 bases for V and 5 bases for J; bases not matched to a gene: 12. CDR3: CAWSVKFAGTANEKLFF. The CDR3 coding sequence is TGTGCCTGGAGTGTAAAGTTCGCCGGGACAGCGAATGAAAAACTGTTTTTT. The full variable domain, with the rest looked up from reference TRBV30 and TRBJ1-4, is SQTIHQWPATLVQPVGSPLSLECTVEGTSNPNLYWYRQAAGRGLQLLFYSVGIGQISSEVPQNLSASRPQDRQFILSSKKLLLSDSGFYLCAWSVKFAGTANEKLFFGSGTQLSVL.

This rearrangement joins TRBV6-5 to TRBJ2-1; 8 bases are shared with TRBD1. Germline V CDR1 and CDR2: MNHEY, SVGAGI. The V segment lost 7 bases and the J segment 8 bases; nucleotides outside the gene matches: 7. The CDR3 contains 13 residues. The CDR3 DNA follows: TGTGCCAGCACTTTCGCGACAGGGGATGAGCAGTTCTTC. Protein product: CASTFATGDEQFF.

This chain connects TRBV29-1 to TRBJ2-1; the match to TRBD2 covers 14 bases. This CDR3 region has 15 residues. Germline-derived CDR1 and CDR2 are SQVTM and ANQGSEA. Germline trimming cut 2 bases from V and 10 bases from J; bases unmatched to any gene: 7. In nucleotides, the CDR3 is TGCAGCGTTGAAAGGGGGACTAGCGGGGGCGGAGAGCAGTTCTTC. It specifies CSVERGTSGGGEQFF.

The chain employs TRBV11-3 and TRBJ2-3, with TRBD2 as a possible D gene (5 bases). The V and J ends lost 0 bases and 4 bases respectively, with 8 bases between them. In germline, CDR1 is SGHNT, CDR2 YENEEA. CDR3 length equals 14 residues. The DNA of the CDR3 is TGTGCCAGCAGCTTAGACCGGGGAGCAGATACGCAGTATTTT. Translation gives CASSLDRGADTQYF.

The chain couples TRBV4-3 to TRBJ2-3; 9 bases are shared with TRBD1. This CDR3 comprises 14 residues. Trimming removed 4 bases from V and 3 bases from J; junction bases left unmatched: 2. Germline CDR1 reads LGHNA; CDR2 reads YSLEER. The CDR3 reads CASSPTGGTDTQYF. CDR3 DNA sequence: TGCGCCAGCAGCCCGACAGGGGGAACAGATACGCAGTATTTT.

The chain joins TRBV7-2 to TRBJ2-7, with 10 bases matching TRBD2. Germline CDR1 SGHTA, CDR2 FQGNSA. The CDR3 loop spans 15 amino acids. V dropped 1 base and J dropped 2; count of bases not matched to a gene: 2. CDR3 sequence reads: CASSLEAGGPYEQYF. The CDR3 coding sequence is TGTGCCAGCAGCTTAGAAGCGGGGGGGCCCTACGAGCAGTACTTC.

The CDR3 reads CASRSGTESSGANVLTF. The CDR3 coding sequence is TGCGCCAGCAGGTCCGGGACAGAGAGCTCTGGGGCCAACGTCCTGACTTTC. This chain connects TRBV5-1 to TRBJ2-6, with 7 nucleotides matching TRBD1. This CDR3 contains 17 residues. Per the germline V gene, CDR1 is SGHRS and CDR2 is YFSETQ. V lost 5 bases and J lost 0; bases outside the gene matches: 8.

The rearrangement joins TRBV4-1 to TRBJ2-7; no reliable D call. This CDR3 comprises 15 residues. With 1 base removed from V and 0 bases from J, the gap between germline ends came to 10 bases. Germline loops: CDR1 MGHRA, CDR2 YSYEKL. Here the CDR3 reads CASSQAPRSSYEQYF. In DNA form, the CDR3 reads TGCGCCAGCAGCCAAGCCCCGCGGAGCTCCTACGAGCAGTACTTC.

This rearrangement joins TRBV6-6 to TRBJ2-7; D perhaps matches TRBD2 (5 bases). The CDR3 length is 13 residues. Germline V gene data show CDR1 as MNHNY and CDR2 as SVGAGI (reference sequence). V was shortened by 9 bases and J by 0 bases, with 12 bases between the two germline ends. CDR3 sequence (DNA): TGTGCCAGATGCCCGGGGTACTCCTACGAGCAGTACTTC. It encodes CARCPGYSYEQYF.

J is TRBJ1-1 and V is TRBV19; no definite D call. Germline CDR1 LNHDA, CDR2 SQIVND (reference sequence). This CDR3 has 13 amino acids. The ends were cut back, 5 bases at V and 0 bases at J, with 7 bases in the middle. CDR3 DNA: TGTGCCAGTAGTGTTCAGGTGAACACTGAAGCTTTCTTT. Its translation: CASSVQVNTEAFF.

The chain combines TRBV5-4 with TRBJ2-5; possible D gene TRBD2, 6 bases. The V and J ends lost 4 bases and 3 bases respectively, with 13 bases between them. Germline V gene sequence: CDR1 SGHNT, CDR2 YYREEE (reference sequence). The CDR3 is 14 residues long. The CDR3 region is CASSPGLREETQYF. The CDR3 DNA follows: TGTGCCAGCAGCCCGGGACTCCGAGAAGAGACCCAGTACTTC. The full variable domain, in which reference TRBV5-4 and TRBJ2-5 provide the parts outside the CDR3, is ETGVTQSPTHLIKTRGQQVTLRCSSQSGHNTVSWYQQALGQGPQFIFQYYREEENGRGNFPPRFSGLQFPNYSSELNVNALELDDSALYLCASSPGLREETQYFGPGTRLLVL.

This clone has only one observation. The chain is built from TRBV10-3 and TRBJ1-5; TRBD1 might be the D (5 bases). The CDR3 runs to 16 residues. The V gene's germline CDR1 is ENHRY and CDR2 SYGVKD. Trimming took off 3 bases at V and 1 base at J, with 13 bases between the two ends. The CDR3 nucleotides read TGTGCCATCAGTGATGGGGCAGGACTAAGCAATCAGCCCCAGCATTTT. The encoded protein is CAISDGAGLSNQPQHF.